This TCR beta chain was observed in a study of T cell responses to AZD1222 COVID-19 vaccine. TCRdb's table, derived via immunoSEQ multiplex PCR, lists solely in-frame clones and lacks some. The sample has about 69,000 clones, about 80% seen once; the top ten hold about an eighth. Germline values: CDR1 SNHLY, CDR2 FYNNEI. Trimming left V 1 base short and J 4 bases short, with 16 bases between. The CDR3 has 16 residues. The sample in question was peripheral blood, obtained 28 days after the second AZD1222 dose. This receptor was obtained from an adult who received the AZD1222 COVID-19 vaccine. The rearrangement links TRBV2 to TRBJ1-1; no definite D call. The CDR3 DNA reads as TGTGCCAGCAGTGAAGGGCTTGGGTTCCGGGTCACTGAAGCTTTCTTT. Translating it yields CASSEGLGFRVTEAFF.